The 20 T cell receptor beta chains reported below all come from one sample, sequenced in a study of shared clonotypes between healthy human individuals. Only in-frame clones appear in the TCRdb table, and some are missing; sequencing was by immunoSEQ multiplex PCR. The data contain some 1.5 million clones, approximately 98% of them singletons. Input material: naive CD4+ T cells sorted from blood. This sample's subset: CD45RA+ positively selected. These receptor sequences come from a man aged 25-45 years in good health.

The CDR3 DNA sequence: TGTGCCAGCAGTCGCAAGGGGGCAACTAATGAAAAACTGTTTTTT. Protein sequence: CASSRKGATNEKLFF. The V and J genes are TRBV28 and TRBJ1-4; possibly TRBD1 for D (6 bases). The CDR3 extends over 15 amino acids. V shed 5 bases and J shed 0 bases, with 10 bases lying between them. Germline CDR1 is MDHEN and CDR2 is SYDVKM. Filled out from reference TRBV28 and TRBJ1-4, the complete variable domain reads DVKVTQSSRYLVKRTGEKVFLECVQDMDHENMFWYRQDPGLGLRLIYFSYDVKMKEKGDIPEGYSVSREKKERFSLILESASTNQTSMYLCASSRKGATNEKLFFGSGTQLSVL.

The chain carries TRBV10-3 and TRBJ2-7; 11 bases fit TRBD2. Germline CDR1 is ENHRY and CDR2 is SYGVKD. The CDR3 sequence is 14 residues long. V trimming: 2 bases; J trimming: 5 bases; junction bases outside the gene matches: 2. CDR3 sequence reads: CAISERLAGHEQYF. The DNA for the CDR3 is TGTGCCATCAGTGAGAGACTAGCGGGACACGAGCAGTACTTC.

The chain's CDR3 is CASSPRGQTLPTSYNEQFF. Here the CDR3 DNA reads TGTGCCAGCTCACCCCGGGGACAGACCTTACCCACCTCCTACAATGAGCAGTTCTTC. The chain combines TRBV18 with TRBJ2-1, with 7 bases aligning to TRBD1. Germline lookup yields CDR1 KGHSH and CDR2 LQKENI. There are 19 residues in the CDR3. V was clipped by 3 bases and J by 0 bases; unmatched bases: 14.

In nucleotides, the CDR3 is TGTGCCAGCAGTTATGGGACAGGGGGACGCATTCAGTACTTC. Protein: CASSYGTGGRIQYF. This rearrangement joins TRBV6-5 to TRBJ2-4, with 11 nucleotides matching TRBD1. CDR3 length equals 14 residues. Per germline, CDR1 MNHEY and CDR2 SVGAGI. Germline trimming cut 3 bases from V and 9 bases from J; bases unmatched to any gene: 4.

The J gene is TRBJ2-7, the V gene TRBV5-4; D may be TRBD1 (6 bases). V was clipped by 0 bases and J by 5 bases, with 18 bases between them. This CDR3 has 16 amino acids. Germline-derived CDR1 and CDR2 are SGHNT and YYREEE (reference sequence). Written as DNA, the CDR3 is TGTGCCAGCAGCTTGGCCGTGTCAACAGGGAAAAACGAGCAGTACTTC. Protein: CASSLAVSTGKNEQYF.

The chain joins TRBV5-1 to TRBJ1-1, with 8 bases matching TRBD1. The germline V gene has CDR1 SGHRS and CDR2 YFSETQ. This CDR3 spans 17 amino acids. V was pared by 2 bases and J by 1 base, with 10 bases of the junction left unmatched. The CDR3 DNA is TGCGCCAGCAGCTTCGGCAATGCGGGACAGGAGAACACTGAAGCTTTCTTT. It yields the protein CASSFGNAGQENTEAFF.

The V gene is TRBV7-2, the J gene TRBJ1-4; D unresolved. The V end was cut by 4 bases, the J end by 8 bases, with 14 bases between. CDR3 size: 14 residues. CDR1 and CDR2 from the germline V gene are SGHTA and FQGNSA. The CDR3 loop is CASSSTVVKEKLFF. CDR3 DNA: TGTGCCAGCAGCTCGACCGTAGTTAAAGAAAAACTGTTTTTT.

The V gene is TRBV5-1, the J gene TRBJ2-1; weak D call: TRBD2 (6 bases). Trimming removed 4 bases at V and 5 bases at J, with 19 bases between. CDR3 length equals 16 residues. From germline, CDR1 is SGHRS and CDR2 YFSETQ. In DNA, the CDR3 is TGCGCCAGCAGCGGGGGGTCGGCTAGCAGAAACAATGAGCAGTTCTTC. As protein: CASSGGSASRNNEQFF. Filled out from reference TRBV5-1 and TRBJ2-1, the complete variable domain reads KAGVTQTPRYLIKTRGQQVTLSCSPISGHRSVSWYQQTPGQGLQFLFEYFSETQRNKGNFPGRFSGRQFSNSRSEMNVSTLELGDSALYLCASSGGSASRNNEQFFGPGTRLTVL.

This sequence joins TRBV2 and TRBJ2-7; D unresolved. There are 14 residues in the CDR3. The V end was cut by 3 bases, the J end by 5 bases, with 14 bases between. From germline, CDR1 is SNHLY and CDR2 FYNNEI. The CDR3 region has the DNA TGTGCCAGCAGTGATGAGGTACTGGGTCACGAGCAGTACTTC. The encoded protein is CASSDEVLGHEQYF.

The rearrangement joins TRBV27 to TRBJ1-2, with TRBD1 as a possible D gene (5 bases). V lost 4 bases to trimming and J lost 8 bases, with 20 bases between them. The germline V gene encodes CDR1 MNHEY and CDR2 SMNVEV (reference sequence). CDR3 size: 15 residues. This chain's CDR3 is CASSSYRAGTVGYTF. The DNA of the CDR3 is TGTGCCAGCAGTTCATACCGGGCAGGGACGGTGGGCTACACCTTC.

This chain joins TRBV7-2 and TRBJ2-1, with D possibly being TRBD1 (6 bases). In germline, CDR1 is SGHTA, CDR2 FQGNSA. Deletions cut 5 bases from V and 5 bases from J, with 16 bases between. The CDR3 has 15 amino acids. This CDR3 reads CASSPQGSGDNEQFF. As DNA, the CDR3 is TGTGCCAGCAGCCCTCAGGGGTCTGGGGACAATGAGCAGTTCTTC.

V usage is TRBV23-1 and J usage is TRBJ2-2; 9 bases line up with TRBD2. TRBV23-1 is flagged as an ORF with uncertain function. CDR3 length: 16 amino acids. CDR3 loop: CVTDPTLAGPTGELFF. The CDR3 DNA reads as TGCGTGACCGATCCGACCCTAGCGGGACCCACCGGGGAGCTGTTTTTT.

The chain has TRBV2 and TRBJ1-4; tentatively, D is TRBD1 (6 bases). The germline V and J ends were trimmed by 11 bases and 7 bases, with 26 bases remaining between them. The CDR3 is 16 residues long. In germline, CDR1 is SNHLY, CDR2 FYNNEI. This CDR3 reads CASRRDTEGVSEKLFF. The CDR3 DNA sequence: TGTGCCTCCCGTAGGGACACCGAGGGGGTTTCTGAAAAACTGTTTTTT.

The CDR3 sequence: CATSSLNTGYNEQFF. The CDR3 DNA is TGTGCCACCAGCAGTTTGAATACAGGGTACAATGAGCAGTTCTTC. This chain uses TRBV15 with TRBJ2-1; TRBD1 might be the D (6 bases). V was cut by 3 bases and J by 4 bases, with 13 bases left in between. The CDR3 spans 15 residues. The V gene's germline CDR1 is LNHNV and CDR2 YYDKDF (reference sequence).

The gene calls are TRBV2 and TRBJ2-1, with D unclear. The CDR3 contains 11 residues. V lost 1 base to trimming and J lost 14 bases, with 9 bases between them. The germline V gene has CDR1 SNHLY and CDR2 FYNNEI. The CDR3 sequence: CASSEEATEFF. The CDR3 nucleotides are TGTGCCAGCAGTGAAGAGGCTACGGAGTTCTTC.

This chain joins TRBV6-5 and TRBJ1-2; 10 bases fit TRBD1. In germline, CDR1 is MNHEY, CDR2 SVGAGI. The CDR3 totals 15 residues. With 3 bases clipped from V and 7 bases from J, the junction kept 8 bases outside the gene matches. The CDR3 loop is CASSYRDRGVGGYTF. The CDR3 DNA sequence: TGTGCCAGCAGTTATAGGGACAGGGGAGTTGGTGGCTACACCTTC.

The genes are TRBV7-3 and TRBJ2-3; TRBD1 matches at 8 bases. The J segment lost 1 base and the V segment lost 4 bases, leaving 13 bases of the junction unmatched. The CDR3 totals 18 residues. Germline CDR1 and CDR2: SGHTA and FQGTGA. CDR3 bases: TGTGCCAGCAGCTCAACTGCAGGGGGCAGGACGGGCACAGATACGCAGTATTTT. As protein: CASSSTAGGRTGTDTQYF.

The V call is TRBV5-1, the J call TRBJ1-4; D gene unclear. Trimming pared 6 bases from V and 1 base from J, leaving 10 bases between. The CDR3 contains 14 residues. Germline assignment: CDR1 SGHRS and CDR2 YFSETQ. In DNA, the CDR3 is TGCGCCAGCACCCGGTCGGGAACTAATGAAAAACTGTTTTTT. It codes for CASTRSGTNEKLFF.

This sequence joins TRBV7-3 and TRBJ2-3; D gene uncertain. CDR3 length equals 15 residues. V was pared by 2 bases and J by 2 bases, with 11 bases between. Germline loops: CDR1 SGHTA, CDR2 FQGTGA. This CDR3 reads CASSLVSGFTDTQYF. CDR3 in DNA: TGTGCCAGCAGCTTAGTTTCCGGATTCACAGATACGCAGTATTTT.

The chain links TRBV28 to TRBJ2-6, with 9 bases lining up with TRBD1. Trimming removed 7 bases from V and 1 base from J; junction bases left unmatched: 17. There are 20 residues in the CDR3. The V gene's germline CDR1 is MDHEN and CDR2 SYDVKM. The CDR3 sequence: CASTGQGGLNSHSGANVLTF. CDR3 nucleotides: TGTGCCAGCACGGGACAGGGAGGACTTAACTCTCATTCTGGGGCCAACGTCCTGACTTTC.